This T cell receptor beta chain was recorded in a study of blood T cell repertoires in COVID-19. Study-level information: Acute and convalescent COVID-19 samples came from the United States, Italy and Spain. PBMCs, B-cell-depleted T cells, or T cells were the source of the cDNA or gDNA that made up the material.

CDR1 and CDR2 (germline): LGHNT, FRNRAP. The CDR3 extends over 13 amino acids. Trimming cost V 6 bases and J 3 bases, with 11 bases left between them. Per the original data handling: Estimated nucleated cell counts came from reference gene primer amplification. Generated by immunoSEQ multiplex PCR, the TCRdb table keeps only in-frame clones and is missing some. That table supplies the V and J calls and clone size; D and trimming were determined from the DNA. The sample includes 200,000 to 250,000 clones, 82% of them seen just once. This chain connects TRBV12-5 to TRBJ1-2; maybe TRBD1 (6 bases). The clonotype originates from a woman older than 75 with acute or convalescent COVID-19. Sequenced sample: peripheral blood. This CDR3 reads CASGPTGYYGYTF. The CDR3 nucleotides are TGTGCTAGTGGCCCTACAGGGTACTATGGCTACACCTTC.